This T cell receptor (beta chain) was recorded in a study of regulatory T cells in long-lasting Graves disease. This CDR3 contains 15 residues. The V gene's germline CDR1 is SGHTA and CDR2 FQGTGA. The authors built TCR beta libraries using iRepertoire HTBI primers and Arm-PCR of CDR3 regions. TCRdb re-called the multiplex PCR reads through MiXCR, storing one row per CDR3 protein. This table holds about 200,000 distinct CDR3 sequences, 15% to 20% found once. At least ten counts were recorded for this clonotype. Antigen unknown. One end of the junction does not line up with germline, which may come from a read error. Notes on the study in general: Among samples with persistent disease, TRBV28, TRBJ1-2 and TRBJ2-5 were favored.

Time point specified: newly diagnosed GD, antithyroid drugs for less than 3 months. PBMC-derived RNA was used for the TCR library. The sequence derives from a female donor with Graves disease. J is TRBJ2-3 and V is TRBV7-3; the match to TRBD2 covers 12 bases. Specimen: peripheral blood mononuclear cells (PBMCs), collected at new diagnosis, from a patient treated with antithyroid drugs. CDR3 DNA: TGTGCCAGCAGCTCGACTAGCGGGAGCATAGATACGCAGTATTTT. Protein product: CASSSTSGSIDTQYF.